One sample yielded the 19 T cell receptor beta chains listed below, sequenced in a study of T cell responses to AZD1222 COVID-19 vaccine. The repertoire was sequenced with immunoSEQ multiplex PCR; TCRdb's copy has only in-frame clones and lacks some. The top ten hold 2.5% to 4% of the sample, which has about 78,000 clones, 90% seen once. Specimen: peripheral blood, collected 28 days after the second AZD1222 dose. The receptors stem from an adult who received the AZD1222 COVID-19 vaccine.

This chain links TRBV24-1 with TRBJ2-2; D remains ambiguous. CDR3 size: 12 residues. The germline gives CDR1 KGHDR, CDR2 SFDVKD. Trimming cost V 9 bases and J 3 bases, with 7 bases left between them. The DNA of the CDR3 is TGTGCCACCTCCCAGGACACCGGGGAGCTGTTTTTT. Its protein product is CATSQDTGELFF.

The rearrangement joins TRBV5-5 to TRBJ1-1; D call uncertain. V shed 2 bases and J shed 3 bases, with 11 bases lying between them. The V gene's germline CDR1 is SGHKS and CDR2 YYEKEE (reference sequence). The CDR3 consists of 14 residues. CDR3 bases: TGTGCCAGCAGCTTCGCGGCAGGCGACACTGAAGCTTTCTTT. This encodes CASSFAAGDTEAFF.

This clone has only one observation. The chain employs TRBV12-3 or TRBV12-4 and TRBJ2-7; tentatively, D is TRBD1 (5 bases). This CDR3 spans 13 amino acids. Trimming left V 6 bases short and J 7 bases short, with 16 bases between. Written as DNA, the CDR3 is TGTGCCAGCAGCGTCGTGCAGGGTGGAGAGCAGTACTTC. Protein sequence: CASSVVQGGEQYF.

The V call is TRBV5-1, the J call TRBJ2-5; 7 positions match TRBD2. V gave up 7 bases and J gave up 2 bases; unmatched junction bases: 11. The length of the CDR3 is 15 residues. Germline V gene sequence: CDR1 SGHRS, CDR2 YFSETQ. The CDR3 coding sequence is TGCGCCAGCGGGGAGGGTGCGGGGACTCAAGAGACCCAGTACTTC. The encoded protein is CASGEGAGTQETQYF.

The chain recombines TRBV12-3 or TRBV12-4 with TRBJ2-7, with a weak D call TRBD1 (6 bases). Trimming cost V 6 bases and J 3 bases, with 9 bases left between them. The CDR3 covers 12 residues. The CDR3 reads CASRGADYEQYF. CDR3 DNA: TGTGCCAGCAGGGGGGCCGACTACGAGCAGTACTTC.

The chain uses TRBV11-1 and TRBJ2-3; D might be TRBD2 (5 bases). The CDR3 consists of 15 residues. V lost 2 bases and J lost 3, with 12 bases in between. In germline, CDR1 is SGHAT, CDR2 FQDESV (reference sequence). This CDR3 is CASSLNTGNTDTQYF. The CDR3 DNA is TGTGCCAGCAGCTTAAATACGGGGAATACAGATACGCAGTATTTT.

The CDR3 here is CASSLDGNSYNEQFF. The CDR3 DNA sequence: TGTGCCAGCAGCTTAGACGGTAACTCCTACAATGAGCAGTTCTTC. The chain recombines TRBV11-3 with TRBJ2-1; D unresolved. There are 15 residues in the CDR3. V lost 0 bases and J 0 bases, leaving 6 bases between the germline ends. Germline CDR1 and CDR2: SGHNT and YENEEA.

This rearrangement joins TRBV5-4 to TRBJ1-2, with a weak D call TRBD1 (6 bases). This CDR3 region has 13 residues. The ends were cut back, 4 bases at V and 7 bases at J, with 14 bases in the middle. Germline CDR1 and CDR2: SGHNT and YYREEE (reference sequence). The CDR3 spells CASSIINRAGYTF. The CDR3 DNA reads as TGTGCCAGCAGCATAATAAACAGGGCTGGCTACACCTTC. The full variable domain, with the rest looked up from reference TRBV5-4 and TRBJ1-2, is ETGVTQSPTHLIKTRGQQVTLRCSSQSGHNTVSWYQQALGQGPQFIFQYYREEENGRGNFPPRFSGLQFPNYSSELNVNALELDDSALYLCASSIINRAGYTFGSGTRLTVV.

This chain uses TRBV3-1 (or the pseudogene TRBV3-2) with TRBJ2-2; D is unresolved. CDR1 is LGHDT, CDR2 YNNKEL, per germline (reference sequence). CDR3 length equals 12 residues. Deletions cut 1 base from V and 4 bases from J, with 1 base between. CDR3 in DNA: TGTGCCAGCAGCCAAGCCACCGGGGAGCTGTTTTTT. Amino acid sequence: CASSQATGELFF.

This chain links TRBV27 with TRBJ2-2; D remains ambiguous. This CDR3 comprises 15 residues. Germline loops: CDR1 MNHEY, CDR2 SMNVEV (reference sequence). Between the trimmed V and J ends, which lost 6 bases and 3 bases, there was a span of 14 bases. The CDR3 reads CASRAITEYTGELFF. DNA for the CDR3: TGTGCCAGCAGAGCTATCACAGAATACACCGGGGAGCTGTTTTTT.

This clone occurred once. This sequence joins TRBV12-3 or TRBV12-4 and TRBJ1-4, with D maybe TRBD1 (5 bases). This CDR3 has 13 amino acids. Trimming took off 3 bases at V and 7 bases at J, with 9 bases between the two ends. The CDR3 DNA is TGTGCCAGCAGTTTGGGGGGGTTTGAAAAACTGTTTTTT. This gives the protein CASSLGGFEKLFF.

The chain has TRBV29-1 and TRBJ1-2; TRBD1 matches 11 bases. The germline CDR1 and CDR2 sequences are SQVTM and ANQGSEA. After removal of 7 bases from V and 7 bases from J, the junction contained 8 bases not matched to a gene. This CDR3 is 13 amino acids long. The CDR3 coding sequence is TGCAGCGCCAGGACAGGGGGCGTAGGTGGCTACACCTTC. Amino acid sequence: CSARTGGVGGYTF.

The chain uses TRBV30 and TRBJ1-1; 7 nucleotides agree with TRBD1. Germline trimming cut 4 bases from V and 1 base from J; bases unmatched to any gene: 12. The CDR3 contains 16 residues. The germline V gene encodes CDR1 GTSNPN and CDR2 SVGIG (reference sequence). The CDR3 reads CAWIYKGQTQNTEAFF. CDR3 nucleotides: TGTGCCTGGATCTACAAGGGACAGACCCAGAACACTGAAGCTTTCTTT.

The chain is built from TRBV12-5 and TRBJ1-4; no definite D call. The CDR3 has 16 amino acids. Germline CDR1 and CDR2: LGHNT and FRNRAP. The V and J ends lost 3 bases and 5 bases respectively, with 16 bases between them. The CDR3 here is CASGFTIGRENEKLFF. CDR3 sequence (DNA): TGTGCTAGTGGTTTTACAATTGGCAGAGAGAATGAAAAACTGTTTTTT.

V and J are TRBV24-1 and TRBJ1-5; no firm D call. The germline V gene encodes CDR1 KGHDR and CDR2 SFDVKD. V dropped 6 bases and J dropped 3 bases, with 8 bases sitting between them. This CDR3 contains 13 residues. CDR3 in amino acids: CATSTHSNQPQHF. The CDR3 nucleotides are TGTGCCACCAGTACCCATTCCAATCAGCCCCAGCATTTT.

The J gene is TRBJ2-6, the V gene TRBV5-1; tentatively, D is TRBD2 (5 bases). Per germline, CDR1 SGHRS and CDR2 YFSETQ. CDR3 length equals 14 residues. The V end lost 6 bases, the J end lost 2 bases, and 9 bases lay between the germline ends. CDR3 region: CASTTGTGANVLTF. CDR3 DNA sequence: TGCGCCAGCACTACGGGGACTGGGGCCAACGTCCTGACTTTC.

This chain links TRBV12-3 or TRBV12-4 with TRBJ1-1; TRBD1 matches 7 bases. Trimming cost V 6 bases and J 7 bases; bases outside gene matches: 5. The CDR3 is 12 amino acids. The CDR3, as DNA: TGTGCCAGCAGACAACAGGGGATTGAAGCTTTCTTT. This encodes CASRQQGIEAFF.

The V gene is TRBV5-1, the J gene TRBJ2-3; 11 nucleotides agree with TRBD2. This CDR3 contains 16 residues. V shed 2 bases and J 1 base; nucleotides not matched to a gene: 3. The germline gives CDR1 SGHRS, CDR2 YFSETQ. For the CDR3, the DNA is TGCGCCAGCAGCTTAACTAGCGGGGGAGGCACAGATACGCAGTATTTT. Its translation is CASSLTSGGGTDTQYF.

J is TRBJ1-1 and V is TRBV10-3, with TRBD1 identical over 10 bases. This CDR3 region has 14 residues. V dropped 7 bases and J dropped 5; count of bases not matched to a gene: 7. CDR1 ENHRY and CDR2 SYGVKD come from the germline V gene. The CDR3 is CAITKDRGPTEAFF. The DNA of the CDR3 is TGTGCCATCACCAAAGACAGGGGGCCAACTGAAGCTTTCTTT.